The source of this T cell receptor (beta chain) is a study of T cell responses to AZD1222 COVID-19 vaccine. Germline lookup yields CDR1 SEHNR and CDR2 FQNEAQ (reference sequence). There are 17 residues in the CDR3. V was clipped by 4 bases and J by 8 bases, with 23 bases between them. The method was immunoSEQ multiplex PCR; TCRdb's version includes in-frame clones alone and lacks a portion of them. In the table there are roughly 35,000 clones, approximately 86% of which are singletons. Study outcomes and limitations: Donors, mostly white British, included more females; clonal diversity was possibly underestimated.

As concerns this clone: Its antigen is currently unknown.

Sequencing was performed on peripheral blood, taken on day 0 of AZD1222 vaccination. This clonotype originated in an adult in good health. The chain uses TRBV7-9 and TRBJ1-4, with D unresolved. CDR3 sequence reads: CASSSAPHASEREKLFF. The CDR3 DNA sequence: TGTGCCAGCAGCTCCGCCCCTCATGCTTCGGAGAGAGAAAAACTGTTTTTT.